This passage covers 21 T cell receptor beta chains from one sample sequenced in a study of blood T cell repertoires in COVID-19. Only in-frame clones appear in the TCRdb table, and some are missing; sequencing was by immunoSEQ multiplex PCR. The sample lists 380,000 or so clones, 81% occurring once. The sample was peripheral blood. These receptors were collected from a human donor with acute or convalescent COVID-19. The donor label of this sample is uncertain.

The rearrangement uses TRBV18 and TRBJ1-4; 8 bases match TRBD1. The V and J ends lost 11 bases and 6 bases, in that order; junction bases with no gene match: 17. The CDR3 runs to 16 residues. Germline V gene lookup returns CDR1 KGHSH and CDR2 LQKENI. The CDR3: CASKAKSQGADEKLFF. For the CDR3, the DNA is TGTGCCTCAAAAGCTAAGAGTCAGGGGGCGGATGAAAAACTGTTTTTT.

This clone was observed a few times. This chain connects TRBV29-1 to TRBJ1-1; a weak D match, TRBD1 (6 bases). CDR1 and CDR2 from the germline V gene are SQVTM and ANQGSEA. V dropped 6 bases and J dropped 5 bases, with 28 bases sitting between them. This CDR3 spans 17 amino acids. The CDR3 protein is CSVTDPGQGRLRTEAFF. In DNA, the CDR3 is TGCAGCGTCACCGACCCGGGGCAGGGGCGTTTGAGAACTGAAGCTTTCTTT.

V usage is TRBV19 and J usage is TRBJ2-2; 10 bases line up with TRBD1. Germline values: CDR1 LNHDA, CDR2 SQIVND (reference sequence). The ends lost 5 bases at V and 6 bases at J; junction bases unmatched: 6. The CDR3 is 15 amino acids. The chain's CDR3 is CASSSTGGISGELFF. The CDR3 DNA sequence: TGTGCCAGTAGTTCGACAGGGGGCATTTCCGGGGAGCTGTTTTTT. Together with reference TRBV19 and TRBJ2-2, the CDR3 gives the full variable domain: DGGITQSPKYLFRKEGQNVTLSCEQNLNHDAMYWYRQDPGQGLRLIYYSQIVNDFQKGDIAEGYSVSREKKESFPLTVTSAQKNPTAFYLCASSSTGGISGELFFGEGSRLTVL.

V is TRBV28 and J is TRBJ1-3; D is unclear. The V and J ends lost 5 bases and 2 bases respectively, with 13 bases between them. The CDR3 is made up of 15 amino acids. Germline CDR1 is MDHEN and CDR2 is SYDVKM. In DNA form, the CDR3 reads TGTGCCAGCAGTCCCGGGAGGTGGGCTGGAAACACCATATATTTT. As protein: CASSPGRWAGNTIYF. Full variable domain (remainder filled in from reference TRBV28 and TRBJ1-3): DVKVTQSSRYLVKRTGEKVFLECVQDMDHENMFWYRQDPGLGLRLIYFSYDVKMKEKGDIPEGYSVSREKKERFSLILESASTNQTSMYLCASSPGRWAGNTIYFGEGSWLTVV.

The V call is TRBV4-2, the J call TRBJ1-1; D not resolved. This CDR3 has 15 residues. Germline V gene sequence: CDR1 LGHNA, CDR2 YNFKEQ. V lost 5 bases and J 0 bases, leaving 13 bases between the germline ends. The CDR3 DNA follows: TGTGCCAGCAGCTTAAGCCTCTCGGTGAACACTGAAGCTTTCTTT. It translates to CASSLSLSVNTEAFF.

The chain couples TRBV5-5 to TRBJ2-7; no definite D call. The CDR3 has 14 amino acids. V was pared by 2 bases and J by 2 bases, with 11 bases between. Germline CDR1 is SGHKS and CDR2 is YYEKEE (reference sequence). The chain's CDR3 is CASSFNRLAYEQYF. The CDR3 region has the DNA TGTGCCAGCAGCTTTAATCGACTGGCCTACGAGCAGTACTTC.

A remark on this clone: The same CDR3 is also encoded by other DNA sequences in this sample. The rearrangement joins TRBV9 to TRBJ1-5; 9 bases agree with TRBD1. V dropped 0 bases and J dropped 6; count of bases not matched to a gene: 4. Germline V gene data show CDR1 as SGDLS and CDR2 as YYNGEE. The CDR3 runs to 15 residues. The CDR3 nucleotides are TGTGCCAGCAGCGTAGGGGGACAGGGCGGTCAGCCCCAGCATTTT. Its translation: CASSVGGQGGQPQHF.

The chain couples TRBV5-8 to TRBJ1-6; 8 positions match TRBD1. This CDR3 is built from 15 residues. Germline CDR1 SGHTS, CDR2 YDEGEE. J lost 9 bases, V lost 1 base, and 6 bases had no gene match. Written as DNA, the CDR3 is TGTGCCAGCAGCTTGTTCGACAGGGGCGGTTCACCCCTCCACTTT. It translates to CASSLFDRGGSPLHF.

The CDR3 region has the DNA TGTGCCAGCAGTCCACAGGGGTCGGGGAACATTCAGTACTTC. It is translated as CASSPQGSGNIQYF. V is TRBV2 and J is TRBJ2-4, with 7 bases fitting TRBD1. The CDR3 is made up of 14 amino acids. The J segment lost 7 bases and the V segment lost 5 bases, leaving 8 bases of the junction unmatched. Germline CDR1 reads SNHLY; CDR2 reads FYNNEI.

As regards this clone: At one of its ends the junction is not consistent with the germline gene, which may arise from a read error. Different DNA sequences within this sample yield the same CDR3. The genes are TRBV2 and TRBJ1-3, with D unresolved. Germline-derived CDR1 and CDR2 are SNHLY and FYNNEI. CDR3 length equals 13 residues. Written as DNA, the CDR3 is TGCGCCAGCTCACCGAGTGCCGGAAACACCATATATTTT. Its protein is CASSPSAGNTIYF.

The CDR3 loop reads CASRLAGLNTGELFF. CDR3 bases: TGTGCCAGTAGACTAGCGGGGCTGAACACCGGGGAGCTGTTTTTT. This chain uses TRBV19 with TRBJ2-2; 10 bases fit TRBD2. Germline V lookup: CDR1 LNHDA, CDR2 SQIVND (reference sequence). Unmatched junction bases numbered 2, after V lost 6 bases and J lost 1 base. This CDR3 region has 15 residues.

The rearrangement links TRBV10-2 to TRBJ1-5; D call uncertain. V was trimmed by 6 bases and J by 4 bases, leaving 13 bases between them. The germline CDR1 and CDR2 sequences are WSHSY and SAAADI. The CDR3 consists of 14 residues. The DNA of the CDR3 is TGCGCCAGCAGGAGAGGTAGTGGAAATCAGCCCCAGCATTTT. Its protein is CASRRGSGNQPQHF.

V gene TRBV6-6 combines with J gene TRBJ1-5; D is perhaps TRBD1 (5 bases). Per germline, CDR1 MNHNY and CDR2 SVGAGI (reference sequence). This CDR3 comprises 14 residues. V dropped 10 bases and J dropped 3 bases, with 16 bases sitting between them. In DNA form, the CDR3 reads TGTGCCACCCGGCGGGCGGGGGACAATCAGCCCCAGCATTTT. Its protein product is CATRRAGDNQPQHF.

The chain links TRBV7-2 to TRBJ2-1, with 8 bases identical to TRBD1. CDR3 length: 15 amino acids. J lost 6 bases, V lost 6 bases, and 10 bases had no gene match. The germline V gene has CDR1 SGHTA and CDR2 FQGNSA. CDR3: CASRPTGGTGNEQFF. The CDR3 DNA sequence: TGTGCCAGCAGACCTACAGGGGGTACAGGCAATGAGCAGTTCTTC.

The rearrangement joins TRBV11-2 to TRBJ2-2; D remains ambiguous. Between the trimmed V and J ends, which lost 5 bases and 5 bases, there was a span of 6 bases. CDR1 is SGHAT, CDR2 FQNNGV, per germline. CDR3 length: 12 amino acids. Here the CDR3 DNA reads TGTGCCAGCAGCCGGTTGACCGGGGAGCTGTTTTTT. It yields the protein CASSRLTGELFF.

The J gene is TRBJ1-1, the V gene TRBV10-2, with 8 nucleotides matching TRBD1. V lost 3 bases to trimming and J lost 7 bases; unmatched junction nucleotides: 4. Per the germline V gene, CDR1 is WSHSY and CDR2 is SAAADI. The CDR3 covers 13 residues. The CDR3: CASSDRGTGEAFF. DNA for the CDR3: TGCGCCAGCAGTGATAGGGGGACAGGTGAAGCTTTCTTT.

V gene TRBV14 combines with J gene TRBJ2-1; D is possibly TRBD2 (5 bases). Trimming left V 2 bases short and J 0 bases short, with 8 bases between. The CDR3 has 15 amino acids. Germline lookup yields CDR1 SGHDN and CDR2 FVKESK. CDR3 protein: CASSQSGSSYNEQFF. In nucleotides, the CDR3 is TGTGCCAGCAGCCAAAGCGGAAGCTCCTACAATGAGCAGTTCTTC.

This clone was seen more than once but under ten times. The genes are TRBV27 and TRBJ2-7; possible D gene TRBD2, 6 bases. This CDR3 has 16 residues. The V and J ends lost 1 base and 5 bases respectively, with 18 bases between them. Germline loops: CDR1 MNHEY, CDR2 SMNVEV (reference sequence). CDR3 in DNA: TGTGCCAGCAGTTTATTTGGCCGGGGGTTAGCCCACGAGCAGTACTTC. It is translated as CASSLFGRGLAHEQYF.

V usage is TRBV30 and J usage is TRBJ1-1; tentatively, D is TRBD1 (6 bases). Germline values: CDR1 GTSNPN, CDR2 SVGIG (reference sequence). CDR3 length equals 14 residues. With 1 base removed from V and 0 bases from J, the gap between germline ends came to 9 bases. The CDR3 region is CAWSETGMNTEAFF. DNA of the CDR3: TGTGCCTGGAGTGAAACAGGGATGAACACTGAAGCTTTCTTT.

The V call is TRBV30, the J call TRBJ1-2; D is possibly TRBD1 (6 bases). Germline loops: CDR1 GTSNPN, CDR2 SVGIG (reference sequence). V gave up 7 bases and J gave up 4 bases, with 16 bases separating them. CDR3 length: 13 residues. The CDR3 DNA is TGTGCCTTTATCCTTCAGGGGTTCTATGGCTACACCTTC. Its protein product is CAFILQGFYGYTF.

CDR3 sequence reads: CASSQEPGLQGEKLFF. CDR3 nucleotide sequence: TGTGCCAGCAGCCAAGAACCGGGCCTACAGGGGGAAAAACTGTTTTTT. The chain recombines TRBV4-2 with TRBJ1-4; 7 nucleotides align to TRBD1. Germline lookup yields CDR1 LGHNA and CDR2 YNFKEQ. Germline trimming cut 0 bases from V and 8 bases from J; bases unmatched to any gene: 9. CDR3 length: 16 amino acids.